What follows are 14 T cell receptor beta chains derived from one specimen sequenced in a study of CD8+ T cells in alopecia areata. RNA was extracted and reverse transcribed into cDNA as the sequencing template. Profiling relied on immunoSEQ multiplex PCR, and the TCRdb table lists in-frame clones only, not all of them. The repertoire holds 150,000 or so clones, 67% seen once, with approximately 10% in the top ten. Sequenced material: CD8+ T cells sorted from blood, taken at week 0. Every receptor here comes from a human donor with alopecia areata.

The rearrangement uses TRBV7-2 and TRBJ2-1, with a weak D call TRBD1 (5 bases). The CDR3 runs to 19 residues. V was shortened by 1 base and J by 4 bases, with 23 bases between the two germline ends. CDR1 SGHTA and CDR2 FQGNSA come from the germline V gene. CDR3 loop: CASSLGVRVIDPEYNEQFF. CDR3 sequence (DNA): TGTGCCAGCAGCTTAGGTGTCAGGGTTATCGATCCCGAATACAATGAGCAGTTCTTC.

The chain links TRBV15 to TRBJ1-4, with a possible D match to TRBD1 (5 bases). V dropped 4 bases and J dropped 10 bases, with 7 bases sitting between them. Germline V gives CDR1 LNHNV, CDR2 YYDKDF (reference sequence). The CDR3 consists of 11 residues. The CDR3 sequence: CATSMGGKLFF. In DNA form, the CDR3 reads TGTGCCACCAGCATGGGGGGAAAACTGTTTTTT.

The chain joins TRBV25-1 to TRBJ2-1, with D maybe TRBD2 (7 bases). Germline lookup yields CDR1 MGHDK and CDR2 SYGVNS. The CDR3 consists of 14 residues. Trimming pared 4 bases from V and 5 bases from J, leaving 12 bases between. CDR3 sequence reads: CASSVAGAHNEQFF. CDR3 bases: TGTGCCAGCAGTGTGGCGGGGGCACACAATGAGCAGTTCTTC. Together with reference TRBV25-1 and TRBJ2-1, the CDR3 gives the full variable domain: EADIYQTPRYLVIGTGKKITLECSQTMGHDKMYWYQQDPGMELHLIHYSYGVNSTEKGDLSSESTVSRIRTEHFPLTLESARPSHTSQYLCASSVAGAHNEQFFGPGTRLTVL.

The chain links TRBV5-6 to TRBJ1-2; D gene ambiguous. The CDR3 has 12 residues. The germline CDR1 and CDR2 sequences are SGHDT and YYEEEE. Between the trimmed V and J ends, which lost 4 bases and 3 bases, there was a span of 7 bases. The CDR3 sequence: CASSSRDYGYTF. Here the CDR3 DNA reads TGTGCCAGCAGCAGCCGAGACTATGGCTACACCTTC.

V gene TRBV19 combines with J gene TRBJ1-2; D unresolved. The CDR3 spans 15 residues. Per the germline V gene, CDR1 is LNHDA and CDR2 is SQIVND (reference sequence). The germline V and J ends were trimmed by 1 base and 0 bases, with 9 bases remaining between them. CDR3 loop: CASSIGRSTNYGYTF. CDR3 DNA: TGTGCCAGTAGTATAGGCCGATCAACTAACTATGGCTACACCTTC.

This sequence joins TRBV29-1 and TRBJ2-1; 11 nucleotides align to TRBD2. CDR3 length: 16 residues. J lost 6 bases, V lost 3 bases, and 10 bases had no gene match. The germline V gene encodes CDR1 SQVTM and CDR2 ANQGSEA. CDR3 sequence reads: CSVDLNSGGASNEQFF. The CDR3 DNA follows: TGCAGCGTTGACCTAAATAGCGGGGGGGCCTCCAATGAGCAGTTCTTC.

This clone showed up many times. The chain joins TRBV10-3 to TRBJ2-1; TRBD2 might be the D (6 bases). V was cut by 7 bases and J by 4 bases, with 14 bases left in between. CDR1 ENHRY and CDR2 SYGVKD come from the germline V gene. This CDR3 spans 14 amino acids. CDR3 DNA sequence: TGTGCCATCAAGCCGGGACTCGAGTACAATGAGCAGTTCTTC. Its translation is CAIKPGLEYNEQFF.

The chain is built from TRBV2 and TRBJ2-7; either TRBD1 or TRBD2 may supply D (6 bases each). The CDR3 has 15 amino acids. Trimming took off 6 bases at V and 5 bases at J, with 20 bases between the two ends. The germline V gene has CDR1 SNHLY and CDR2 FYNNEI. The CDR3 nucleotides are TGTGCCAGCAGACAGGGCGGGAATACGTTGGACGAGCAGTACTTC. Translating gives CASRQGGNTLDEQYF.

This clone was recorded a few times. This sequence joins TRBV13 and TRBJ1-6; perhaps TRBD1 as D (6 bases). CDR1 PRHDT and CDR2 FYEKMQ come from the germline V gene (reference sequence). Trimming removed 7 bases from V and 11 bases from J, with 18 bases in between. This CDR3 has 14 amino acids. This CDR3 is CASNPGAGRTPLHF. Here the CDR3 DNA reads TGTGCCAGCAACCCAGGGGCAGGGAGGACACCCCTCCACTTT. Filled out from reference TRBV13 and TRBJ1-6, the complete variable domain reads AAGVIQSPRHLIKEKRETATLKCYPIPRHDTVYWYQQGPGQDPQFLISFYEKMQSDKGSIPDRFSAQQFSDYHSELNMSSLELGDSALYFCASNPGAGRTPLHFGNGTRLTVT.

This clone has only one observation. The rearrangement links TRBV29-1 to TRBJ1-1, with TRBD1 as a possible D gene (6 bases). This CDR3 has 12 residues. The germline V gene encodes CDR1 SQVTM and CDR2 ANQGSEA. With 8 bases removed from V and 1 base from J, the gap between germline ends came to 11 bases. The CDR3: CSTLQGNTEAFF. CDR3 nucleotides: TGCAGCACCCTACAGGGGAACACTGAAGCTTTCTTT.

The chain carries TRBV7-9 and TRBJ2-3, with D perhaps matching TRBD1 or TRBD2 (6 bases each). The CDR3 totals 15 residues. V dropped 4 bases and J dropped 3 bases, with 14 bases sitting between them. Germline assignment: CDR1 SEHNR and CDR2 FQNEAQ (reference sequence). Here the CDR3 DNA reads TGTGCCAGCAGCTCGCCTGGAGGGGGTACAGATACGCAGTATTTT. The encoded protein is CASSSPGGGTDTQYF.

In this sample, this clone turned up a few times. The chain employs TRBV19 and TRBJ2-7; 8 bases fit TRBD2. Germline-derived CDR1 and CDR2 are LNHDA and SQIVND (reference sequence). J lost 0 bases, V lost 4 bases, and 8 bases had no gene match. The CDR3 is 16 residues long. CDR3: CASSTRTSKSSYEQYF. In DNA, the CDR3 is TGTGCCAGTAGTACCCGGACTAGCAAGAGCTCCTACGAGCAGTACTTC. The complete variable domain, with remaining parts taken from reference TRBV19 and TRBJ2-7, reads DGGITQSPKYLFRKEGQNVTLSCEQNLNHDAMYWYRQDPGQGLRLIYYSQIVNDFQKGDIAEGYSVSREKKESFPLTVTSAQKNPTAFYLCASSTRTSKSSYEQYFGPGTRLTVT.

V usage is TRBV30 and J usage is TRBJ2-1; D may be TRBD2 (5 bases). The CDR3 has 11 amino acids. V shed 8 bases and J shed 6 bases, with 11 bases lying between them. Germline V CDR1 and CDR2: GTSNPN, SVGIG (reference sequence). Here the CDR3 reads CALPRGNEQFF. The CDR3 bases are TGTGCCCTGCCTCGGGGCAATGAGCAGTTCTTC. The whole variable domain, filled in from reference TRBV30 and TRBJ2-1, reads SQTIHQWPATLVQPVGSPLSLECTVEGTSNPNLYWYRQAAGRGLQLLFYSVGIGQISSEVPQNLSASRPQDRQFILSSKKLLLSDSGFYLCALPRGNEQFFGPGTRLTVL.

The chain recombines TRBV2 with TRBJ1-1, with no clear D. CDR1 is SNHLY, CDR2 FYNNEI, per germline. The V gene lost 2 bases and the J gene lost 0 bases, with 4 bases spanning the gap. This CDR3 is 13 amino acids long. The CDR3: CASSEFVNTEAFF. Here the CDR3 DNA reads TGTGCCAGCAGTGAATTTGTGAACACTGAAGCTTTCTTT. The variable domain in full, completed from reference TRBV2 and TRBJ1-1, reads EPEVTQTPSHQVTQMGQEVILRCVPISNHLYFYWYRQILGQKVEFLVSFYNNEISEKSEIFDDQFSVERPDGSNFTLKIRSTKLEDSAMYFCASSEFVNTEAFFGQGTRLTVV.